These 10 T cell receptor beta chains originate from one sample sequenced in a study of T-cell reconstitution after alpha-beta-depleted transplantation in children. Unique molecular identifiers were incorporated during preparation of the TCRbeta library. MiXCR was run by TCRdb on the PCR reads, yielding one entry per CDR3 protein. The table lists 200,000 to 250,000 distinct CDR3 sequences, around 9.6% of them singletons. The specimen was PBMCs from the stem cell graft donor, collected from the stem cell graft. These receptor sequences come from a human donor who donated a stem cell graft to a child with acute lymphoblastic leukemia.

The rearrangement joins TRBV18 to TRBJ2-7; 8 nucleotides match TRBD1. V lost 2 bases to trimming and J lost 2 bases; unmatched junction nucleotides: 8. CDR1 and CDR2 (germline): KGHSH, LQKENI. The length of the CDR3 is 16 residues. The CDR3 loop is CASSPLSGGTTYEQYF. The CDR3 nucleotides are TGTGCCAGCTCACCATTATCAGGGGGCACCACCTACGAGCAGTACTTC.

This clonotype showed up many times. This chain connects TRBV12-3 or TRBV12-4 to TRBJ2-7, with a possible D match to TRBD1 (6 bases). This CDR3 has 13 residues. The ends were cut back, 5 bases at V and 7 bases at J, with 15 bases in the middle. CDR3 DNA sequence: TGTGCCAGCAGTCCCCGGGACACGGGGGAGCAGTACTTC. Translating gives CASSPRDTGEQYF.

This clonotype was picked up a small number of times. The chain recombines TRBV6-2 or TRBV6-3 with TRBJ1-1; D call uncertain. This CDR3 has 13 amino acids. Trimming removed 8 bases at V and 0 bases at J, with 10 bases between. Germline V gene lookup returns CDR1 MNHEY and CDR2 SVGEGT. In DNA, the CDR3 is TGTGCCAGCGGTGAACAAATGAACACTGAAGCTTTCTTT. Its protein is CASGEQMNTEAFF.

This clonotype was counted at least ten times. J is TRBJ1-3 and V is TRBV15; perhaps TRBD1 as D (6 bases). V gave up 8 bases and J gave up 0 bases, with 14 bases separating them. This CDR3 contains 15 residues. Germline V lookup: CDR1 LNHNV, CDR2 YYDKDF (reference sequence). The CDR3 DNA reads TGTGCCACCCGAAGAGACAGGAGCTCTGGAAACACCATATATTTT. Translated: CATRRDRSSGNTIYF. The entire variable domain, with the rest obtained from reference TRBV15 and TRBJ1-3, is as follows: DAMVIQNPRYQVTQFGKPVTLSCSQTLNHNVMYWYQQKSSQAPKLLFHYYDKDFNNEADTPDNFQSRRPNTSFCFLDIRSPGLGDTAMYLCATRRDRSSGNTIYFGEGSWLTVV.

The sample holds a few counts of this clonotype. The chain recombines TRBV2 with TRBJ2-1; possibly TRBD2 for D (6 bases). Germline V gene sequence: CDR1 SNHLY, CDR2 FYNNEI. V was shortened by 2 bases and J by 7 bases, with 15 bases between the two germline ends. The CDR3 is made up of 15 amino acids. The CDR3 nucleotides read TGTGCCAGCAGTGAACAGTCAGTCAGCGGGAATGAGCAGTTCTTC. This codes for CASSEQSVSGNEQFF.

DNA for the CDR3: TGCAGTGCTAGAGATAGGTCGGCAGCCAATGAGCAGTTCTTC. It specifies CSARDRSAANEQFF. This sequence joins TRBV20-1 and TRBJ2-1; D gene ambiguous. The length of the CDR3 is 14 residues. The germline V gene encodes CDR1 DFQATT and CDR2 SNEGSKA (reference sequence). The V end lost 0 bases, the J end lost 6 bases, and 12 bases lay between the germline ends.

This clonotype was recorded at least ten times. This chain uses TRBV14 with TRBJ2-3; D possibly corresponds to TRBD2 (6 bases). Germline CDR1 and CDR2: SGHDN and FVKESK. Trimming took off 5 bases at V and 6 bases at J, with 18 bases between the two ends. The CDR3 consists of 15 residues. The DNA for the CDR3 is TGTGCCAGCAGCGGGGGATGGGACTGGCTCGATACGCAGTATTTT. As protein: CASSGGWDWLDTQYF.

This rearrangement joins TRBV29-1 to TRBJ2-1; D may be TRBD1 (5 bases). The germline V gene encodes CDR1 SQVTM and CDR2 ANQGSEA. This CDR3 spans 15 amino acids. The V gene lost 4 bases and the J gene lost 0 bases, with 13 bases spanning the gap. CDR3 in amino acids: CSVGTDTSSYNEQFF. The CDR3 region has the DNA TGCAGCGTTGGCACGGACACAAGCTCCTACAATGAGCAGTTCTTC.

This clonotype has more than one count but fewer than ten. The V call is TRBV29-1, the J call TRBJ2-7; D remains unclear. This CDR3 comprises 13 residues. Looked up from germline, CDR1 is SQVTM and CDR2 is ANQGSEA. Trimming took off 3 bases at V and 7 bases at J, with 16 bases between the two ends. In nucleotides, the CDR3 is TGCAGCGTTGATTGGAGTGGCGACGGGGAGCAGTACTTC. This gives the protein CSVDWSGDGEQYF.

This clonotype was observed at least ten times. The chain carries TRBV6-1 and TRBJ2-2; either TRBD1 or TRBD2 may supply D (5 bases each). The CDR3 spans 14 residues. V was trimmed by 8 bases and J by 1 base, leaving 11 bases between them. Germline CDR1 and CDR2: MNHNS and SASEGT. The CDR3 bases are TGTGCCAGCTTAACTGGGGGGAACACCGGGGAGCTGTTTTTT. Translating it yields CASLTGGNTGELFF.